This T cell receptor beta chain was identified during a study of PD-1 blockade in classical Hodgkin lymphoma. The germline CDR1 and CDR2 sequences are SGHKS and YYEKEE (reference sequence). Trimming took off 0 bases at V and 0 bases at J, with 9 bases between the two ends. This CDR3 is 15 amino acids long. Remarks on this clone: Its antigen is as yet unknown.

Each patient experienced a relapse that followed autologous stem cell transplantation, and brentuximab vedotin exposure varied. Notes on the study in general: Diversity in CD4+ TCRs, unlike that measured in CD8+ TCRs, had risen significantly by C4D1. The diversity seen at baseline in complete responders resembled that of newly diagnosed patients.

TCRdb's table, derived via immunoSEQ multiplex PCR, lists solely in-frame clones and lacks some. The table includes roughly 23,000 clones, about 71% detected once. The sample consisted of peripheral blood mononuclear cells (PBMCs), taken at baseline. The receptor comes from a human donor with classical Hodgkin lymphoma. This chain joins TRBV5-5 and TRBJ1-1, with a tentative D call TRBD1 (6 bases). As DNA, the CDR3 is TGTGCCAGCAGCTTGGTTGGGGGGCTGAACACTGAAGCTTTCTTT. Amino acids: CASSLVGGLNTEAFF.